This T cell receptor beta chain originates from a study of Graves' ophthalmopathy and Graves' hyperthyroidism (dated by TCRdb to 2017 to 2018). Study-wide context: Hyperthyroidism was defined as stable when no progression to ophthalmopathy occurred within 18 months of follow-up. To tell Graves' ophthalmopathy apart from Graves' hyperthyroidism, and to predict which patients would progress to ophthalmopathy, the study relied on TCR beta repertoire signatures. In total, some 130 blood samples were TCR-sequenced: under 45 ophthalmopathy, some 75 hyperthyroidism and about 17 hyperthyroidism-to-ophthalmopathy patients. To explore V-J signatures that separate ophthalmopathy from hyperthyroidism, a discovery set of about a hundred patients was enrolled, consisting of 43 with ophthalmopathy and under 65 with stable hyperthyroidism. An independent validation cohort was composed of 18 to 20 hyperthyroidism patients and 15 to 17 patients who later progressed from hyperthyroidism to ophthalmopathy. In 6 or 7 hyperthyroidism patients, T-cell repertoires of thyroid tissue and blood were compared. Once sampling was done, hyperthyroidism patients were given methimazole at a starting dose of 30 mg daily, while ophthalmopathy patients were given high-dose intravenous methylprednisolone.

Patients with hyperthyroidism were aged 18 to 65 years, had been newly diagnosed, and had a disease duration of less than 2 months. Patients with other autoimmune diseases, uncontrolled infections, pregnancy or lactation were excluded from the study. Clinical symptoms, serum thyroxine, TRAb, thyroid ultrasound and orbital computed tomography were used for diagnosis. Trizol reagent was used to extract the total RNA, and its quality was then checked on an Agilent 2100 Bioanalyzer. For repertoire sequencing, the TCR beta CDR3 regions were amplified from RNA transcripts. The first round was an RT-PCR using HTBI primers with the Qiagen OneStep RT-PCR kit, and this first round was followed by a second-round multiplex PCR, then size selection and purification. Libraries were sequenced paired-end with 100 bp reads on an Illumina HiSeq2000. The source study handled its data this way. SOAPnuke was used to process the reads, removing any read that contained adapters or uncalled bases, had a mean Phred below 15, or lacked an exact match to the constant primer or identifier. High-quality paired reads were merged with COPE v1.2.5. Unique nucleotide sequences were defined as clonotypes and aligned to IMGT TRB V, D and J references using MiTCR v1.1. Analysis was restricted to V-J combinations with a frequency above 0.0001, which covered 99.2% of repertoires. A TCR clonal expansion and chaos score per V-J combination was defined as the ratio of F50 clonal expansion to chaos observed in the TCRdist matrix. Welch's t-statistics and random forest were used to reduce the features to roughly 14 V-J combinations, which were then used as input to a naive Bayes classifier. The similarity between thyroid and blood repertoires was quantified using the Morisita-Horn index. TCRdb ran its own pipeline on the public reads, namely fastp trimming at Q25 and MiXCR clone calling, and kept in-frame beta chains. Rows with one shared CDR3 protein collapse into an entry with the most common genes and DNA. The V and J calls reflect TCRdb's pipeline rather than the authors' work. The sample has 1 million to 1.3 million distinct CDR3 sequences on record, about two fifths of them singletons. The leading ten clones occupy 11% of the sample.

On this clonotype itself: The antigen it recognizes is unknown. No qualities accompany the bases; no much larger clone lies one base away.

Overall results and qualifications from the work: The 13-signature model separated ophthalmopathy from stable hyperthyroidism with roughly 90% sensitivity and 81.08% specificity in cross-validation, and 80%/75% in the test set. In validation, the model predicted ophthalmopathy progression with nearly 71% sensitivity and about 73% specificity; some 13 predicted patients were CT-confirmed with GO in a median of about 7.1 months. Sample size was not statistically predetermined, and group allocation was not concealed from the investigators. Most expanded thyroid clonotypes with frequency above 0.001 were also detected in blood, suggesting blood repertoires may reflect the thyroid immune response.

Sequencing used peripheral blood or thyroid tissue (not recorded which). The sequence was obtained from an adult man with Graves' hyperthyroidism.

The CDR3 has the sequence CASTPGGANTGELFF. The DNA sequence is as follows: TGTGCCAGCACCCCGGGGGGCGCGAACACCGGGGAGCTGTTTTTT. The chain is made from TRBV10-3 and TRBJ2-2; perhaps TRBD2 is the D gene, with 7 bases matching. Including cysteine and phenylalanine, the CDR3 has 15 amino acids. The sequence is cut down to CDR3 DNA, 45 bases in frame from base 1. The germline V gene sets CDR1 to ENHRY and CDR2 to SYGVKD. The V and J ends are trimmed by 10 bases and 0 bases, leaving 15 bases between them.